A single sample is the source of the 5 T cell receptor beta chains below, sequenced in a study of post-analysis software for immune sequencing data. Study-wide points: In patients, about 5 TRBV segments were more frequent than in controls, with TRBV5-6, TRBV5-1 and TRBV20-1 among them.

Carried by the TCR beta cDNA libraries were unique molecular identifiers. TCRdb called the PCR reads again in MiXCR, with one record for every CDR3 protein. The sample contains some 500,000 distinct CDR3 sequences, approximately 46% of which appear only once. Antigens for these TCRs are unknown. Sequencing used blood. The receptors shown here come from a girl under 18 with multiple sclerosis.

This clonotype was observed a few times. The genes are TRBV7-3 and TRBJ2-5, with D maybe TRBD1 (6 bases). V was pared by 5 bases and J by 0 bases, with 10 bases between. The CDR3 runs 14 residues. The germline V gene has CDR1 SGHTA and CDR2 FQGTGA. The DNA for the CDR3 is TGTGCCAGCAGCAAACAGGGAAACCAAGAGACCCAGTACTTC. It translates to CASSKQGNQETQYF. The whole variable domain, filled in from reference TRBV7-3 and TRBJ2-5, reads GAGVSQTPSNKVTEKGKYVELRCDPISGHTALYWYRQSLGQGPEFLIYFQGTGAADDSGLPNDRFFAVRPEGSVSTLKIQRTERGDSAVYLCASSKQGNQETQYFGPGTRLLVL.

This sequence joins TRBV5-1 and TRBJ1-2, with D hard to call. The germline gives CDR1 SGHRS, CDR2 YFSETQ. V dropped 4 bases and J dropped 0 bases, with 13 bases sitting between them. The CDR3 has 15 amino acids. The CDR3 DNA sequence: TGCGCCAGCAGCGTCGGGGATAGAACTAACTATGGCTACACCTTC. This translates into CASSVGDRTNYGYTF.

This clonotype was counted a few times. The chain combines TRBV7-2 with TRBJ1-2; 8 bases agree with TRBD1. The V gene's germline CDR1 is SGHTA and CDR2 FQGNSA. The CDR3 has 15 amino acids. The ends lost 5 bases at V and 2 bases at J; junction bases unmatched: 7. Here the CDR3 reads CASSEQGASNYGYTF. The CDR3, as DNA: TGTGCCAGCAGCGAGCAGGGGGCCTCGAACTATGGCTACACCTTC.

The chain employs TRBV10-3 and TRBJ1-6, with 10 nucleotides matching TRBD1. CDR1 ENHRY and CDR2 SYGVKD come from the germline V gene. CDR3 length: 16 residues. Germline trimming cut 3 bases from V and 5 bases from J; bases unmatched to any gene: 4. The chain's CDR3 is CAISDRGTGDNSPLHF. The CDR3 nucleotides read TGTGCCATCAGTGACCGCGGGACAGGGGATAATTCACCCCTCCACTTT.

The V and J genes are TRBV4-1 and TRBJ2-1; 9 nucleotides agree with TRBD2. CDR1 is MGHRA and CDR2 is YSYEKL in the germline V gene. The CDR3 is made up of 17 amino acids. V trimming: 0 bases; J trimming: 5 bases; junction bases outside the gene matches: 8. The CDR3 here is CASSQDGASGVNNEQFF. The CDR3 bases are TGCGCCAGCAGCCAAGATGGAGCTAGCGGGGTTAACAATGAGCAGTTCTTC.